This TCR beta chain derives from a study of cytomegalovirus exposure and HLA in healthy donors. The trim removed 9 bases at V and 2 bases at J, leaving 3 bases unmatched. The CDR3 length is 14 residues. In germline, CDR1 is LNHNV, CDR2 YYDKDF (reference sequence). 60 Vbeta and 13 Jbeta primers were used in PCR. Method: immunoSEQ multiplex PCR; TCRdb's copy keeps in-frame clones and lacks some. In the table there are under 200,000 clones, 82% of which are singletons. Findings and limits, study-wide: Both high specificity and high sensitivity reportedly marked the classifier's diagnosis of cytomegalovirus status.

Details on this clone: Antigen unknown.

The TCR comes from a woman aged 45-60 years in good health and CMV-seronegative. Material for sequencing was PBMCs. The chain employs TRBV15 and TRBJ2-2; 10 bases line up with TRBD2. The CDR3 loop reads CATTSGLNTGELFF. CDR3 DNA: TGTGCCACGACTAGCGGGCTTAACACCGGGGAGCTGTTTTTT.